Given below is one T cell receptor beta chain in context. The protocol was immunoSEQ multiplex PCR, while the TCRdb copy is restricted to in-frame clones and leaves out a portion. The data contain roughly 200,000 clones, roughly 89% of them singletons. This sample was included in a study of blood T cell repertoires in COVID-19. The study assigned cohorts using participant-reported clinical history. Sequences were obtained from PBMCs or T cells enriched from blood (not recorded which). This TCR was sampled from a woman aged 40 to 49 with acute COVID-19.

CDR3 DNA sequence: TGTGCCAGCAGCTGGACAGAGCGTGATTCACCCCTCCACTTT. Translating gives CASSWTERDSPLHF. This chain links TRBV5-6 with TRBJ1-6; D might be TRBD1 (6 bases). CDR1 is SGHDT, CDR2 YYEEEE, per germline. This CDR3 is 14 amino acids long. Trimming cost V 3 bases and J 8 bases, with 12 bases left between them.